Detailed here is one T cell receptor (beta chain). These data originate in a study of OX40 agonist ivuxolimab in advanced cancers. Data came from immunoSEQ multiplex PCR; TCRdb stores just in-frame clones and leaves some out. In the table there are over 25,000 clones, about 88% of which are singletons. The sequence came from an adult with an advanced solid tumor such as melanoma, head and neck, liver or kidney cancer. The source was CD4+ or CD8+ T cells sorted from blood, collected in a trial of the OX40 agonist ivuxolimab.

For the CDR3, the DNA is TGTGCCAGCAGCAAAGACCCTAGTCGATATGAGCAGTTCTTC. Its translation: CASSKDPSRYEQFF. The gene calls are TRBV21-1 and TRBJ2-1; the table's D call, TRBD2, was not checked against the DNA. TRBV21-1 is a listed pseudogene. The CDR3 runs to 14 residues.